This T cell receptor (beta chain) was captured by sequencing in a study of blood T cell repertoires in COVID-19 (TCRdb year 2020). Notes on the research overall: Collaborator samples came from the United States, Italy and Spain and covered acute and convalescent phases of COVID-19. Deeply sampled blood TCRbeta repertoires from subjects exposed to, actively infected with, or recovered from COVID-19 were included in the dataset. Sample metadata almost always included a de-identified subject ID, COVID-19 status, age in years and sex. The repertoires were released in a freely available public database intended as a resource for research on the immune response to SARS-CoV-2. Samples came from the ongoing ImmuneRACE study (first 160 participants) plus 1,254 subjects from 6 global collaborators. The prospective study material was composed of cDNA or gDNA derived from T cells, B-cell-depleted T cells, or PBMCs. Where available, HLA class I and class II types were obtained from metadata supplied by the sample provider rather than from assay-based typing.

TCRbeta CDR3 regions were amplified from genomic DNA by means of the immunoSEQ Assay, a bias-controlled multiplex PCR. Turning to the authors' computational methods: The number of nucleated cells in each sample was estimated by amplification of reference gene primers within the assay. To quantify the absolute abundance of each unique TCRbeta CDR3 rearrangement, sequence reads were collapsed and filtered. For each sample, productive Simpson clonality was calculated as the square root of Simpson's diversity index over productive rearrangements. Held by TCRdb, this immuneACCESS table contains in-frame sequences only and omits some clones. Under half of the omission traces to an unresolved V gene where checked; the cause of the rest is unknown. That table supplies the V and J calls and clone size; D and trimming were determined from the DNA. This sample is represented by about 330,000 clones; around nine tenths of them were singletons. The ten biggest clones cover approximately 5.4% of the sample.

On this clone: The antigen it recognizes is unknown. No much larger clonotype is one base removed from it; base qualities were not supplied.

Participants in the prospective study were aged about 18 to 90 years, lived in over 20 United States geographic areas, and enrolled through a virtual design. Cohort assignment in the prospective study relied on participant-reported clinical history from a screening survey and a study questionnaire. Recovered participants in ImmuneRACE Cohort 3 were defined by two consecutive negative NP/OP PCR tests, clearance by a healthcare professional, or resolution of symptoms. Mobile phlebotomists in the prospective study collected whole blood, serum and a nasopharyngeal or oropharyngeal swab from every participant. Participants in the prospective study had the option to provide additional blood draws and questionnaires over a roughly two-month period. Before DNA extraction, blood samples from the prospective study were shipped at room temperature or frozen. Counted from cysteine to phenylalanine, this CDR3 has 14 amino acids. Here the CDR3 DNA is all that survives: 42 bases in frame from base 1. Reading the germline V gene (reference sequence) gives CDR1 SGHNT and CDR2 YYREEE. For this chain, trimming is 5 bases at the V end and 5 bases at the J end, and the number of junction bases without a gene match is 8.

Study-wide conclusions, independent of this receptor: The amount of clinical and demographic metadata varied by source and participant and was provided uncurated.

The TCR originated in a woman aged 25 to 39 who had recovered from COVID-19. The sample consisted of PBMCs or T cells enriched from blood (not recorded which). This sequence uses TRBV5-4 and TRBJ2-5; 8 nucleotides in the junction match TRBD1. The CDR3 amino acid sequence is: CASRVDRGAETQYF. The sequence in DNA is TGTGCCAGCAGAGTTGACAGGGGCGCGGAGACCCAGTACTTC. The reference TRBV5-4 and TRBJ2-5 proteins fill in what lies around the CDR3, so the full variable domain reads ETGVTQSPTHLIKTRGQQVTLRCSSQSGHNTVSWYQQALGQGPQFIFQYYREEENGRGNFPPRFSGLQFPNYSSELNVNALELDDSALYLCASRVDRGAETQYFGPGTRLLVL.